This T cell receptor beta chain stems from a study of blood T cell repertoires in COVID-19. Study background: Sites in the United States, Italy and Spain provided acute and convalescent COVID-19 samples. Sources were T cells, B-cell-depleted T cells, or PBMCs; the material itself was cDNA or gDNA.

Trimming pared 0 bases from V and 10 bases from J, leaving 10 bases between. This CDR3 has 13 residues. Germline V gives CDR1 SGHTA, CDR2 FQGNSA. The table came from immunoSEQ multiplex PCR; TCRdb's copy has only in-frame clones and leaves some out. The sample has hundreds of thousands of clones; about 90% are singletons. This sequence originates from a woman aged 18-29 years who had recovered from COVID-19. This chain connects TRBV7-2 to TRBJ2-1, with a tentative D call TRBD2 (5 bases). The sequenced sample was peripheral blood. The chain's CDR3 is CASSLAPPGEQFF. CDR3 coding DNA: TGTGCCAGCAGCTTAGCCCCTCCGGGGGAGCAGTTCTTC. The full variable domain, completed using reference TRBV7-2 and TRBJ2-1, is GAGVSQSPSNKVTEKGKDVELRCDPISGHTALYWYRQSLGQGLEFLIYFQGNSAPDKSGLPSDRFSAERTGGSVSTLTIQRTQQEDSAVYLCASSLAPPGEQFFGPGTRLTVL.